This T cell receptor beta chain was identified in a study of T cells of healthy individuals. The CDR3 contains 15 residues. The V gene's germline CDR1 is SGDLS and CDR2 YYNGEE. V lost 1 base, J lost 2 bases, and 9 bases lay in between. TCRdb independently ran MiXCR on the 5' RACE reads; one entry per CDR3 protein. The sample contains fewer than 75,000 distinct CDR3 sequences, 15% to 20% of which appear only once. The rearrangement links TRBV9 to TRBJ1-4; TRBD1 might be the D (6 bases). This receptor was taken from a human donor in good health. CDR3 sequence (DNA): TGTGCCAGCAGCGTATGGGGGGCGACTAATGAAAAACTGTTTTTT. Its protein product is CASSVWGATNEKLFF.